Each of the 22 T cell receptor beta chains below was sequenced from the same sample in a study of blood T cells in healthy people across ages. Combining a sample-barcoded 5' primer with a J-beta primer mix, a second PCR ran for about 6 to 11 cycles. Using its own MiXCR run on the 5' RACE reads, TCRdb lists one record per CDR3 protein. There are 600,000 or so distinct CDR3 sequences in the sample; 20% to 25% occur only once, and roughly 3.6% lies in the top ten. Specimen: blood. These receptor sequences come from a man between 65 and 85 years old in good health.

This clonotype turned up a few times. The J gene is TRBJ1-1, the V gene TRBV2; no clear D. The CDR3 is 11 amino acids. Germline values: CDR1 SNHLY, CDR2 FYNNEI. V shed 4 bases and J shed 7 bases, with 7 bases lying between them. The CDR3 here is CASSVDLEAFF. The CDR3 nucleotides read TGTGCCAGCAGTGTGGACCTTGAAGCTTTCTTT.

The CDR3 nucleotides are TGTGCCAGTAACAGGGAGATTAATGAAAAACTGTTTTTT. Amino acids: CASNREINEKLFF. The V call is TRBV2, the J call TRBJ1-4, with D perhaps matching TRBD1 (6 bases). Germline CDR1 and CDR2: SNHLY and FYNNEI. Between the trimmed V and J ends, which lost 9 bases and 4 bases, there was a span of 12 bases. CDR3 size: 13 residues.

This clonotype was counted between two and nine times. The chain combines TRBV18 with TRBJ2-1, with 7 bases that match TRBD2. The length of the CDR3 is 16 residues. Germline trimming cut 3 bases from V and 8 bases from J; bases unmatched to any gene: 13. CDR1 is KGHSH and CDR2 is LQKENI in the germline V gene. For the CDR3, the DNA is TGTGCCAGCTCACCTAATAGGGACTACCCTGTCGATGAGCAGTTCTTC. Amino acids: CASSPNRDYPVDEQFF.

This clonotype was observed a handful of times. V gene TRBV12-3 or TRBV12-4 combines with J gene TRBJ1-4, with 8 bases matching TRBD1. The V gene end was trimmed by 3 bases and the J gene end by 12 bases; junction bases not matched to a gene: 18. This CDR3 region has 17 residues. CDR3 DNA sequence: TGTGCCAGCAGTTTTGGGCTGGGATCCAGGGGGCCCGGCGAACTGTTTTTT. Its protein is CASSFGLGSRGPGELFF.

This clonotype was found a few times. Here the CDR3 DNA reads TGTGCCAGCAGCTTGGGCCCCGAGGCCGCCAATGAGCAGTTCTTC. Amino acid sequence: CASSLGPEAANEQFF. The rearrangement joins TRBV3-1 to TRBJ2-1; D is undetermined. Trimming removed 5 bases from V and 6 bases from J, with 17 bases in between. The CDR3 contains 15 residues. Germline V CDR1 and CDR2: LGHDT, YNNKEL (reference sequence).

About this clonotype: An end of the junction differs from the germline gene, which may be a read error. The rearrangement uses TRBV7-9 and TRBJ2-5, with TRBD1 as a possible D gene (5 bases). There are 16 residues in the CDR3. CDR1 is SEHNR and CDR2 is FQNEAQ in the germline V gene (reference sequence). Written as DNA, the CDR3 is TGTGCCAGCAGCCCCCGCGCCGGACACAGCTCCTACGAGCAGTGCTTC. Translation gives CASSPRAGHSSYEQCF.

This clonotype was picked up a small number of times. At one of its ends the junction is not consistent with the germline gene, which may arise from a read error. The chain is built from TRBV6-5 and TRBJ1-1, with a tentative D call TRBD1 (5 bases). CDR3 length: 16 amino acids. Germline lookup yields CDR1 MNHEY and CDR2 SVGAGI. CDR3 protein: CAGSYGVTEMNTEAFF. As DNA, the CDR3 is TGTGCCGGCAGTTACGGAGTGACAGAGATGAACACTGAAGCTTTCTTT.

V is TRBV5-1 and J is TRBJ2-1, with unresolved D. The CDR3 has 13 amino acids. The V and J ends lost 0 bases and 7 bases respectively, with 8 bases between them. Per the germline V gene, CDR1 is SGHRS and CDR2 is YFSETQ. As DNA, the CDR3 is TGCGCCAGCAGCTTGGATGGGGTGAATGAGCAGTTCTTC. This encodes CASSLDGVNEQFF.

The chain links TRBV12-3 or TRBV12-4 to TRBJ2-1; the D is unclear. The end of the DNA is better explained by TRBJ2-7, so the J call may be wrong. The CDR3 sequence is 14 residues long. CDR3 bases: TGTGCCAGCAGTTTCTCTCGGGTGGACTACGAGCAGTACTTC. Its protein is CASSFSRVDYEQYF.

This chain joins TRBV29-1 and TRBJ2-7; 7 nucleotides match TRBD2. Trimming at V came to 5 bases and at J to 2 bases, leaving 9 bases not matched to a gene. The CDR3 is 14 amino acids. Germline CDR1 reads SQVTM; CDR2 reads ANQGSEA. The CDR3 DNA follows: TGCAGCGTTCTTGCCCTAGCGGATACCTACGAGCAGTACTTC. Its protein product is CSVLALADTYEQYF.

The V gene is TRBV29-1, the J gene TRBJ1-1; unclear D gene. CDR1 and CDR2 from the germline V gene are SQVTM and ANQGSEA. V was trimmed by 7 bases and J by 0 bases, leaving 9 bases between them. The CDR3 runs to 12 residues. CDR3 sequence: CSEVNMNTEAFF. The CDR3 bases are TGCAGCGAGGTGAACATGAACACTGAAGCTTTCTTT.

This clonotype was counted only a few times. V is TRBV10-2 and J is TRBJ2-5; TRBD1 is a possible D gene (5 bases). There are 15 residues in the CDR3. The V gene's germline CDR1 is WSHSY and CDR2 SAAADI. V was shortened by 2 bases and J by 4 bases, with 14 bases between the two germline ends. The CDR3 DNA follows: TGCGCCAGCAGTGAGCCCCCGGGCACAGGAGAGACCCAGTACTTC. Translated: CASSEPPGTGETQYF.

This clonotype has ten or more counts. V gene TRBV4-1 combines with J gene TRBJ1-1, with TRBD1 matching over 8 bases. V lost 4 bases, J lost 1 base, and 8 bases stayed unmatched. This CDR3 comprises 16 residues. The germline V gene has CDR1 MGHRA and CDR2 YSYEKL. The CDR3 loop reads CASSPFVDRANTEAFF. The CDR3 nucleotides are TGCGCCAGCAGCCCGTTTGTGGACAGGGCGAACACTGAAGCTTTCTTT.

This chain uses TRBV5-1 with TRBJ1-3; D is possibly TRBD1 (5 bases). V was cut by 4 bases and J by 0 bases, with 17 bases left in between. Germline V gene data show CDR1 as SGHRS and CDR2 as YFSETQ. The CDR3 contains 17 residues. The CDR3 DNA sequence: TGCGCCAGCAGCCCTGGCGGGGGACCTTTCTCTGGAAACACCATATATTTT. Translated: CASSPGGGPFSGNTIYF.

V usage is TRBV12-3 or TRBV12-4 and J usage is TRBJ2-6, with 10 bases identical to TRBD2. The CDR3 loop spans 17 amino acids. After removal of 6 bases from V and 0 bases from J, the junction contained 5 bases not matched to a gene. CDR3 nucleotide sequence: TGTGCCAGCAGCCCGGGACTAGCGACCTCTGGGGCCAACGTCCTGACTTTC. It yields the protein CASSPGLATSGANVLTF.

V usage is TRBV18 and J usage is TRBJ2-5; 13 bases fit TRBD2. Germline-derived CDR1 and CDR2 are KGHSH and LQKENI. The CDR3 consists of 15 residues. The V and J ends lost 3 bases and 7 bases, in that order; junction bases with no gene match: 5. The CDR3 loop reads CASSPPGTSGMTQYF. DNA of the CDR3: TGTGCCAGCTCACCTCCCGGGACTAGCGGGATGACCCAGTACTTC. Drawing the rest from reference TRBV18 and TRBJ2-5, the complete variable domain is NAGVMQNPRHLVRRRGQEARLRCSPMKGHSHVYWYRQLPEEGLKFMVYLQKENIIDESGMPKERFSAEFPKEGPSILRIQQVVRGDSAAYFCASSPPGTSGMTQYFGPGTRLLVL.

V gene TRBV20-1 combines with J gene TRBJ2-3, with D possibly matching TRBD1 (6 bases). The CDR3 is 13 amino acids. V was clipped by 6 bases and J by 6 bases, with 16 bases between them. Germline CDR1 DFQATT, CDR2 SNEGSKA (reference sequence). The chain's CDR3 is CSAAPGDGDTQYF. The CDR3 DNA sequence: TGCAGTGCCGCACCAGGGGATGGGGATACGCAGTATTTT.

Points on this clonotype: Its ends do not fully match the called genes, so a read error is possible. This sequence joins TRBV28 and TRBJ2-7; D might be TRBD1 (6 bases). The CDR3 contains 15 residues. Germline CDR1 is MDHEN and CDR2 is SYDVKM. DNA of the CDR3: TGTGTCAGCAGTCCACCTGGGGGACAAACCTACGCGCAGTACTTC. Encoded protein: CVSSPPGGQTYAQYF.

This chain uses TRBV11-2 with TRBJ2-1, with TRBD1 matching 8 bases. Germline V gene lookup returns CDR1 SGHAT and CDR2 FQNNGV. V lost 5 bases to trimming and J lost 7 bases; unmatched junction nucleotides: 13. The CDR3 length is 16 residues. CDR3: CASSRIRGQLDNEQFF. The CDR3 DNA follows: TGTGCCAGCAGCAGAATCAGGGGGCAACTGGATAATGAGCAGTTCTTC.

This clonotype came up many times. The V gene is TRBV12-3 or TRBV12-4, the J gene TRBJ1-4; no reliable D call. The length of the CDR3 is 14 residues. The V and J ends lost 5 bases and 4 bases respectively, with 11 bases between them. DNA for the CDR3: TGTGCCAGCAGTGCCGCAGAGGGTAATGAAAAACTGTTTTTT. Protein: CASSAAEGNEKLFF.

V is TRBV27 and J is TRBJ2-3, with TRBD1 identical over 10 bases. The trim removed 5 bases at V and 7 bases at J, leaving 9 bases unmatched. Germline CDR1 reads MNHEY; CDR2 reads SMNVEV (reference sequence). This CDR3 spans 15 amino acids. This CDR3 reads CASSLTRDRGYTQYF. CDR3 sequence (DNA): TGTGCCAGCAGTCTCACCCGGGACAGGGGTTATACGCAGTATTTT.

This clonotype was counted at least ten times. The genes are TRBV20-1 and TRBJ2-5; D gene uncertain. Germline V CDR1 and CDR2: DFQATT, SNEGSKA (reference sequence). The CDR3 loop spans 12 amino acids. Trimming stripped 1 base from V and 5 bases from J, with 8 bases between. CDR3 region: CSARGVGETQYF. The DNA for the CDR3 is TGCAGTGCTAGAGGGGTGGGCGAGACCCAGTACTTC.